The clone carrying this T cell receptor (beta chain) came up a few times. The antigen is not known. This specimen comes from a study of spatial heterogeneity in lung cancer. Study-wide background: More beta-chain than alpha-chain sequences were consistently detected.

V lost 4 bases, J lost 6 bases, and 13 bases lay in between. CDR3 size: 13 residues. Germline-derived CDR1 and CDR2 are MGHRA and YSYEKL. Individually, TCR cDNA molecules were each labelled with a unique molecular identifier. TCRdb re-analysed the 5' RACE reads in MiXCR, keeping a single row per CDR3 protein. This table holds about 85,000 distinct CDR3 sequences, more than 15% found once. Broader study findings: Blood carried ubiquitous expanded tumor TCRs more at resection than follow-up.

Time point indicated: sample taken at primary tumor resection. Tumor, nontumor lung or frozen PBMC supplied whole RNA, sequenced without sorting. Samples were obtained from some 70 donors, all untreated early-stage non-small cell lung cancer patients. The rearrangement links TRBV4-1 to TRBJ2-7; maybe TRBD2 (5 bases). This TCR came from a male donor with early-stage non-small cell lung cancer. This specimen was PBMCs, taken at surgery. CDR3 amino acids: CASSRERGIEQYF. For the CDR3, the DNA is TGCGCCAGCAGCCGCGAGCGAGGGATCGAGCAGTACTTC.